The TCR beta chain described here comes from a study of T-cell memory formation after mild COVID-19. Overall study results and limits: SARS-CoV-2 specificity of second-wave clones peaking day 37 was unconfirmed. The pre-infection memory compartment contained some responding clones, suggesting cross-reactive memory joined.

Constant-segment-primed 5'RACE gave TCR alpha and TCR beta cDNA libraries with sample barcodes and UMIs. TCRdb reprocessed the 5' RACE reads via MiXCR and lists one record per CDR3 protein. The table has hundreds of thousands of distinct CDR3 sequences, 15% seen once. The table lists this clonotype with a few counts. The antigen is not known. J was trimmed by 6 bases and V by 2 bases; bases with no gene match: 8. Germline CDR1 is LGHNA and CDR2 is YSLEER. This CDR3 is built from 16 residues. Sample: PBMCs or a T cell subset sorted from them (not recorded which). V is TRBV4-3 and J is TRBJ2-3, with TRBD1 identical over 10 bases. This clonotype originated in a man aged 18 to 29 who had mild COVID-19 (a few samples of this study predate the infection). Cell type and time point are not known. DNA for the CDR3: TGCGCCAGCAGCCAATTGTTCGGGACAGGGGATGATACGCAGTATTTT. Its protein product is CASSQLFGTGDDTQYF.